The rows below give T cell receptor beta chains drawn from one sample of a study of blood T cell repertoires in COVID-19. Sequencing used immunoSEQ multiplex PCR; TCRdb keeps in-frame clones, though not all of them. This sample has about 89,000 clones, with 80% found just once. The sample was peripheral blood. These receptors originate from a woman aged 80 or over with acute or convalescent COVID-19. CDR3s include the opening cysteine and the closing phenylalanine or tryptophan. A D gene is named only where the DNA matches it firmly. Only some rows state a clone size, as once, few, many or a class for expanded clones.

j_gene,d_gene,v_gene,abundance,CDR3nt,CDR3aa
TRBJ1-1,TRBD1,TRBV6-5,-,TGTGCCAGCAGCACGACAGGGGGGAACACTGAAGCTTTCTTT,CASSTTGGNTEAFF
TRBJ1-6,-,TRBV11-2,-,TGTGCCAGCAGCTTAGTGGGTGTGGGGAGCAATTCACCCCTCCACTTT,CASSLVGVGSNSPLHF
TRBJ2-3,-,TRBV7-9,-,TGTGCCAGCAGCTTAGGGGTCGCGGGGGATACGCAGTATTTT,CASSLGVAGDTQYF
TRBJ2-5,-,TRBV18,-,TGTGCCAGCTCACCACGGCTACAGATGGAGACCCAGTACTTC,CASSPRLQMETQYF
TRBJ1-1,-,TRBV19,-,TGTGCCAGTAGCAGGCAACCCAGGGAAGGTGAAGCTTTCTTT,CASSRQPREGEAFF
TRBJ2-7,-,TRBV11-2,-,TGTGCCAGCAGCTCGCGCGGCCTAACCTACGAGCAGTACTTC,CASSSRGLTYEQYF
TRBJ1-5,-,TRBV19,-,TGTGCCAGTAGTATCCTTATCTTGGGGGCTTCGAATCAGCCCCAGCATTTT,CASSILILGASNQPQHF
TRBJ2-7,TRBD1,TRBV19,-,TGTGCCAGTAGGGAAGACAGGGGCCACTCCTACGAGCAGTACTTC,CASREDRGHSYEQYF
TRBJ1-3,-,TRBV5-6,few,TGTGCCAGCAGACTCAGGGGTACTGGAAACACCATATATTTT,CASRLRGTGNTIYF
TRBJ1-5,-,TRBV6-6,-,TGTGCCAGCAGTCAGACAGAACAGCCCCAGCATTTT,CASSQTEQPQHF
TRBJ1-4,-,TRBV30,-,TGTGCCTGGAACCGAGAGTCGGGTGAAAAACTGTTTTTT,CAWNRESGEKLFF
TRBJ2-5,TRBD1,TRBV7-3,-,TGTGCCAGCAGCAAACGGACAGGAGGAGAGACCCAGTACTTC,CASSKRTGGETQYF
TRBJ1-1,-,TRBV18,-,TGTGCCAGCTCACCTCTTCGGGGAAGGAACACTGAAGCTTTCTTT,CASSPLRGRNTEAFF
TRBJ2-2,TRBD2,TRBV6-5,few,TGTGCCAGCAGCCTTAGCGGGGGGCTTTCCGGGGAGCTGTTTTTT,CASSLSGGLSGELFF
TRBJ1-5,-,TRBV30,once,TGTGCCTGGAGTGTGTCGGGGGATCTGCCCCAGCATTTT,CAWSVSGDLPQHF
TRBJ2-7,TRBD1,TRBV5-6,-,TGTGCCAGCAGTAAGGACAGGACCCACGAGCAGTACTTC,CASSKDRTHEQYF
TRBJ2-2,TRBD1,TRBV6-5,-,TGTGCCAGCGAAATGGGACAGGGTTCCACCGGGGAGCTGTTTTTT,CASEMGQGSTGELFF
TRBJ2-7,-,TRBV19,-,TGTGCCAGTAGTATAGACTTTAGCTACGAGCAGTACTTC,CASSIDFSYEQYF
TRBJ2-1,TRBD2,TRBV19,-,TGTGCCAGTAGTATGCTCCTCACTAGCGGGGGTTACAATGAGCAGTTCTTC,CASSMLLTSGGYNEQFF
TRBJ2-1,-,TRBV19,-,TGTGCCAGTAGTATACAGGGTGAGCAGTTCTTC,CASSIQGEQFF
TRBJ2-4,-,TRBV27,-,TGTGCCAGCAGTTTCCAGGGGACCGGTCGATGGTACTTC,CASSFQGTGRWYF